These T cell receptor beta chains were read from a single sample in a study of cytomegalovirus exposure and HLA in healthy donors. Here immunoSEQ multiplex PCR was the method, and the copy in TCRdb shows in-frame clones only, minus some. Of 85,000 to 90,000 clones in the sample, around 71% were seen once. What was sequenced was PBMCs. These receptors all stem from a man aged 25 to 40 in good health and CMV-seronegative. Both conserved end residues are part of each CDR3. The D gene is left open where the match is weak. Clone sizes are given selectively: once, few, many, or a class where the clone is expanded.

clone_size	d_call	v_call	j_call	cdr3_aa	cdr3_nt
-	TRBD1	TRBV10-2	TRBJ2-2	CASEPGGATGELFF	TGCGCCAGCGAGCCAGGGGGCGCCACCGGGGAGCTGTTTTTT
-	-	TRBV27	TRBJ1-1	CASSLSEGAEAFF	TGTGCCAGCAGTTTATCTGAGGGGGCTGAAGCTTTCTTT
-	-	TRBV7-9	TRBJ2-1	CASSPASTVGRSRSEFF	TGTGCCAGCAGCCCAGCCAGTACAGTGGGGAGATCAAGGAGCGAGTTCTTC
-	-	TRBV30	TRBJ1-5	CAWSVQAPQPQHF	TGTGCCTGGAGTGTACAGGCTCCACAGCCCCAGCATTTT
-	TRBD1	TRBV27	TRBJ1-1	CASSSWDRGGEAFF	TGTGCCAGCAGTTCCTGGGACAGGGGAGGTGAAGCTTTCTTT
-	-	TRBV10-3	TRBJ1-6	CAINEESYNSPLHF	TGTGCCATCAATGAGGAGTCCTATAATTCACCCCTCCACTTT
-	-	TRBV19	TRBJ2-1	CASSPPSRGTYNEQFF	TGTGCCAGTAGTCCCCCCTCCCGCGGAACCTACAATGAGCAGTTCTTC
-	-	TRBV27	TRBJ1-6	CASSVTGKNNSPLHF	TGTGCCAGCAGTGTAACAGGGAAGAATAATTCACCCCTCCACTTT
-	-	TRBV7-3	TRBJ1-5	CASSLSYNQPQHF	TGTGCCAGCAGCTTATCGTATAATCAGCCCCAGCATTTT
-	-	TRBV5-1	TRBJ2-1	CASRLQASSYNEQFF	TGCGCCAGCAGGTTACAGGCTAGCTCCTACAATGAGCAGTTCTTC
-	-	TRBV28	TRBJ2-2	CASSPPYGTGELFF	TGTGCCAGCAGTCCCCCATACGGCACCGGGGAGCTGTTTTTT
-	TRBD1	TRBV5-6	TRBJ1-6	CASSLAGQGKSPLHF	TGTGCCAGCAGCTTGGCGGGACAGGGAAAGTCACCCCTCCACTTT
-	TRBD1	TRBV28	TRBJ1-3	CASSRDRGTNTIYF	TGTGCCAGCAGCAGGGACAGGGGCACTAACACCATATATTTT
-	-	TRBV27	TRBJ1-1	CASSSLDKLNTEAFF	TGTGCCAGCAGTTCCCTCGACAAGTTGAACACTGAAGCTTTCTTT
-	-	TRBV5-1	TRBJ1-1	CASSFGQANTEAFF	TGCGCCAGCAGCTTCGGCCAGGCGAACACTGAAGCTTTCTTT
-	TRBD1	TRBV5-5	TRBJ2-7	CASSFVSDRAYEQYF	TGTGCCAGCAGCTTTGTCTCCGACAGGGCCTACGAGCAGTACTTC
-	-	TRBV27	TRBJ1-2	CASSLGQLYGYTF	TGTGCCAGCAGTTTAGGACAGCTCTATGGCTACACCTTC
-	TRBD1	TRBV5-1	TRBJ1-1	CAGSLATGGVSEAFF	TGCGCCGGCAGCTTGGCGACAGGGGGCGTCTCTGAAGCTTTCTTT
-	-	TRBV7-9	TRBJ2-7	CASRGRAYEQYF	TGTGCCAGCCGCGGCAGGGCCTACGAGCAGTACTTC
few	TRBD1	TRBV29-1	TRBJ1-2	CSVVGTGGPRGGYTF	TGCAGCGTAGTAGGGACAGGGGGCCCGAGGGGTGGCTACACCTTC
-	-	TRBV18	TRBJ1-1	CASSPPSQGQGTEAFF	TGTGCCAGCTCACCACCGAGTCAGGGGCAGGGAACTGAAGCTTTCTTT
-	TRBD1	TRBV5-5	TRBJ2-7	CASSFIMDRGVHEQYF	TGTGCCAGCAGCTTCATCATGGACAGGGGAGTACACGAGCAGTACTTC